This TCR beta chain originates from a study of CXCR3-negative and CXCR3-positive naive CD8 T cells. The length of the CDR3 is 15 residues. Germline CDR1 SGHVS, CDR2 FNYEAQ. Libraries of TRB cDNA were made by 5' RACE and carried UMIs. Using the 5' RACE reads, TCRdb records one entry per CDR3 protein without DNA. The sample totals about 130,000 distinct CDR3 sequences. The clonotype originates from a human donor in good health. Some clones in this sample may be carry-over from other donors' samples. Source material: naive CXCR3- CD8+ T cells from blood. As to subset: CD45RO-CCR7+CD27+CD95- naive CD8+ T cells lacking CXCR3 (TNR3-). The rearrangement joins TRBV7-6 to TRBJ2-1; the TRBD1 assignment by TCRdb is unverifiable without DNA. The CDR3 spells CASSLSGQGSDEQFF.